This T cell receptor beta chain was retrieved from a study of shared clonotypes between healthy human individuals. General observations from the study: Clonotype sharing among donors likely depends on sequencing depth.

Replicate PCRs for sorted subsets used 200 ng DNA; this equaled 25,000 to 35,000 T cell genomes. Authors' processing steps: Junction-only immunoSEQ sequences carried no quality scores, so filtering differed. Profiling relied on immunoSEQ multiplex PCR, and the TCRdb table lists in-frame clones only, not all of them. V and J calls plus clone size are reproduced from that table; the DNA served to infer D and trimming. Altogether approximately 2,000,000 clones are present, 85% to 95% being singletons, with the ten largest covering more than 1.5%. About this clone: The antigen remains undetermined.

It was CD45RO-negative cells, positively selected for CCR7, that made up naive CD8 cells, with terminally differentiated effector memory CD45RA+ cells excluded. Adult Caucasians living in Nashville, Tennessee made up all of the donors. The CDR3 is 14 residues long. V lost 6 bases and J 2 bases, leaving 11 bases between the germline ends. CDR1 is LNHDA and CDR2 is SQIVND in the germline V gene (reference sequence). Sample: naive CD8+ T cells from PBMCs. This receptor was identified in a man aged 18 to 30 in good health. Some clones in this sample may be carry-over from other donors' samples. The V gene is TRBV19, the J gene TRBJ1-5; D call uncertain. The CDR3 spells CASRRALGNQPQHF. In nucleotides, the CDR3 is TGTGCCAGTAGAAGAGCCCTGGGCAATCAGCCCCAGCATTTT.